Listed below are T cell receptor beta chains from one sample, sequenced in a study of T-cell reconstitution after alpha-beta-depleted transplantation in children. TCRdb ran MiXCR on the PCR reads and lists one entry per CDR3 protein. The table includes around 300,000 distinct CDR3 sequences, about 9.9% detected once. The sample in question was peripheral blood, obtained 180 days after TCRalphabeta/CD19-depleted stem cell transplant. The receptors come from a male patient aged 2 to 9 who had a stem cell transplant for chronic granulomatous disease, so the T cells may come from the graft donor. CDR3s include the opening cysteine and the closing phenylalanine or tryptophan. D genes are given only for firm matches. Clone size, where shown, is once, few, many, or a class for clones that have expanded.

size: once
J: TRBJ2-1
D: TRBD2
V: TRBV5-4
DNA: TGTGCCAGCAGCTTGTTTAGCGGGGCCAGCTCCTACAATGAGCAGTTCTTC
CDR3: CASSLFSGASSYNEQFF

size: many
J: TRBJ2-3
D: TRBD1
V: TRBV18
DNA: TGTGCCAGCTCACCACGGACAGGGCTGAGCACAGATACGCAGTATTTT
CDR3: CASSPRTGLSTDTQYF

size: many
J: TRBJ2-6
D: NA
V: TRBV28
DNA: TGTGCCAGCCATCGGACAGCAGTCTCTGGGGCCAACGTCCTGACTTTC
CDR3: CASHRTAVSGANVLTF

size: NA
J: TRBJ1-5
D: NA
V: TRBV6-5
DNA: TGTGCCAGCAGTTACCTCTTGGCAAATCAGCCCCAGCATTTT
CDR3: CASSYLLANQPQHF

size: many
J: TRBJ1-4
D: NA
V: TRBV12-3/TRBV12-4
DNA: TGTGCCAGCACCCTCAGGTTAGCCGAACGAAATGAAAAACTGTTTTTT
CDR3: CASTLRLAERNEKLFF

size: many
J: TRBJ1-6
D: NA
V: TRBV6-1
DNA: NA
CDR3: CASRPSVADYNSPLHF

size: many
J: TRBJ2-3
D: NA
V: TRBV10-3
DNA: TGTGCCATCAGTGGTCAGGGGTCGCTACTCACAGATACGCAGTATTTT
CDR3: CAISGQGSLLTDTQYF

size: many
J: TRBJ1-4
D: TRBD1
V: TRBV6-5
DNA: TGTGCCAGCAGTTATCTTGGACAGGGGGCAAATGAAAAACTGTTTTTT
CDR3: CASSYLGQGANEKLFF

size: many
J: TRBJ2-7
D: NA
V: TRBV12-3/TRBV12-4
DNA: TGTGCCAGCAGCCCAGAGGGATCCTACGAGCAGTACTTC
CDR3: CASSPEGSYEQYF

size: few
J: TRBJ2-7
D: TRBD2
V: TRBV25-1
DNA: TGTGCCAGCAGTGCGGGACTAGCGGGACTATACGAGCAGTACTTC
CDR3: CASSAGLAGLYEQYF

size: many
J: TRBJ2-3
D: NA
V: TRBV10-3
DNA: TGTGCCATCAGTGACGATGGGGCTAGGGGAGATACGCAGTATTTT
CDR3: CAISDDGARGDTQYF

size: many
J: TRBJ2-2
D: TRBD1
V: TRBV30
DNA: TGTGCCTGGAGGCAGGGGGTGGGCGGGGAGCTGTTTTTT
CDR3: CAWRQGVGGELFF

size: few
J: TRBJ2-2
D: TRBD2
V: TRBV29-1
DNA: TGCAGCGTTGTTGCTAGCGGCACCGGGGAGCTGTTTTTT
CDR3: CSVVASGTGELFF

size: many
J: TRBJ2-1
D: NA
V: TRBV11-2
DNA: TGTGCCAGCAGCTTAATCTCCGCCGGATTTCCCTACAATGAGCAGTTCTTC
CDR3: CASSLISAGFPYNEQFF

size: many
J: TRBJ2-1
D: TRBD2
V: TRBV10-3
DNA: TGTGCCATCAGTGAGTTGAGTAGCGGGACGAATGAGCAGTTCTTC
CDR3: CAISELSSGTNEQFF

size: many
J: TRBJ2-2
D: TRBD2
V: TRBV4-1
DNA: TGCGCCAGCAGCCAAGATCCGGCTAGCGGGAGGGCCGGGGAGCTGTTTTTT
CDR3: CASSQDPASGRAGELFF

size: few
J: TRBJ2-1
D: NA
V: TRBV2
DNA: TGTGCCACCTCGGTGGGGTGGTTGTATGAGCAGTTCTTC
CDR3: CATSVGWLYEQFF

size: many
J: TRBJ2-1
D: TRBD2
V: TRBV11-2
DNA: TGTGCCAGCAGCTTTCATCTAGCGGGAGGGCACCTTGGCGATGAGCAGTTCTTC
CDR3: CASSFHLAGGHLGDEQFF

size: NA
J: TRBJ2-1
D: NA
V: TRBV3-1
DNA: TGTGCCAGCAGCCAATTGCAGCGCCCTGGCTCCTACAATGAGCAGTTCTTC
CDR3: CASSQLQRPGSYNEQFF

size: many
J: TRBJ2-6
D: TRBD2
V: TRBV12-3/TRBV12-4
DNA: TGTGCCAGCAGTCCGAGAGTAGCGGGAGCGGGTGGGGCCAACGTCCTGACTTTC
CDR3: CASSPRVAGAGGANVLTF

size: many
J: TRBJ2-7
D: TRBD1
V: TRBV5-1
DNA: TGCGCCAGCAGCTTCAGGACAGGGGGGTACGAGCAGTACTTC
CDR3: CASSFRTGGYEQYF

size: many
J: TRBJ2-6
D: NA
V: TRBV29-1
DNA: TGCAGCGCTGGGGGCATTGGGGCCAACGTCCTGACTTTC
CDR3: CSAGGIGANVLTF